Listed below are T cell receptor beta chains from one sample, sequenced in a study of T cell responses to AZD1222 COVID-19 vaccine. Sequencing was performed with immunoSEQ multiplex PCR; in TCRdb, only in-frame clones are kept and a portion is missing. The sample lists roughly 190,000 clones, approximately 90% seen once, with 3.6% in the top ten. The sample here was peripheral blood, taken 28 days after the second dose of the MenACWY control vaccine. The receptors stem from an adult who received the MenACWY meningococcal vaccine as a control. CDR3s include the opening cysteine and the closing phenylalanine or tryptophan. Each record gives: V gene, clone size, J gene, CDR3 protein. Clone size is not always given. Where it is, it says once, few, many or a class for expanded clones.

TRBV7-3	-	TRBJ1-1	CASSPTGGADTEAFF
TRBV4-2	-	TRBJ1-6	CASRTGTALNSPLHF
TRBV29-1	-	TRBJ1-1	CSVAWTTEAFF
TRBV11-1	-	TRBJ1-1	CASSLPPNMNTEAFF
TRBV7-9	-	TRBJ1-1	CASSLAPQVPPEAFF
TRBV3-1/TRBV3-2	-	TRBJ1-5	CASSQDLMGQPQHF
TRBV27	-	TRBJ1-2	CASSFRGVGGYTF
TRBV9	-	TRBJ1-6	CASSVGGQNNSPLHF
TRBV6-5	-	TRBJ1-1	CASDTGVRSEAFF
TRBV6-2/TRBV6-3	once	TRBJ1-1	CASSYSRAGSTEAFF
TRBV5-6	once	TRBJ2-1	CASSLDRLVWNEQFF
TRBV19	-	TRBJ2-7	CASSPRERSYEQYF
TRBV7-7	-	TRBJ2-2	CASSPGQASNTGELFF
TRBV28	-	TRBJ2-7	CASSPWVAGGEQYF
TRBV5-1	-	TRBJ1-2	CASSPISGGPGGYTF
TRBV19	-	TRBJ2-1	CASSIGTSGILNEQFF
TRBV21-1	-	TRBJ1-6	CASGWPGTGGTLWGSPLHF
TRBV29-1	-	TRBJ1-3	CSGGTASGNTIYF
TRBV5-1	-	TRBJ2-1	CASSLAATSGGYNEQFF
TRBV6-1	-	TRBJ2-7	CASSEGDPGSYEQYF
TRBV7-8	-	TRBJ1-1	CASSPRDRRDTEAFF
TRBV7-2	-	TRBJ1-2	CASQIQGGSYGYTF
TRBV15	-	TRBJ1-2	CATSREQGGNYGYTF
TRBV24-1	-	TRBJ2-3	CATSDLWAGGSDTDTQYF
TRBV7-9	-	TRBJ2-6	CASSWIGAATGANVLTF
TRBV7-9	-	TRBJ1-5	CASSLGPNNQPQHF
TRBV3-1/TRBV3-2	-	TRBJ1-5	CASSQANQPQHF
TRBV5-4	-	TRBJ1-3	CASSFKTASGNTIYF
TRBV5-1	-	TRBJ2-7	CASSPGLAGNYEQYF
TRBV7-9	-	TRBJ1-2	CASSLEMSGAVLSYTF